This T cell receptor beta chain derives from a study of blood T cell repertoires in COVID-19. Assay: immunoSEQ multiplex PCR; the TCRdb copy retains only in-frame clones and omits some. Of almost 250,000 clones listed, about 89% were seen once; the top ten hold 3.5% to 4.5%. This clone was counted once. The CDR3 consists of 15 residues. Germline V CDR1 and CDR2: SGHRS, YFSETQ. Trimming removed 1 base from V and 1 base from J, with 8 bases in between. The chain joins TRBV5-1 to TRBJ1-4, with no clear D. The clonotype comes from a woman aged 25 to 39 who had recovered from COVID-19. The specimen sequenced was PBMCs or T cells enriched from blood (not recorded which). CDR3 loop: CASSLQSGTNEKLFF. The CDR3 coding sequence is TGCGCCAGCAGCTTGCAATCCGGAACTAATGAAAAACTGTTTTTT.